This T cell receptor beta chain emerged from a study of shared T cell receptors in the human thymus. V was cut by 1 base and J by 2 bases, with 9 bases left in between. The CDR3 contains 15 residues. Germline lookup yields CDR1 LGHNA and CDR2 YNFKEQ. Assay used: immunoSEQ multiplex PCR; TCRdb lists only in-frame clones, some missing. The table lists some 660,000 clones, around 87% of them singletons, with roughly 0.0094% in the top ten. The same data also contributed to another study, on human thymus T cells. That report notes: Resections were taken during corrective heart surgery, and the thymus tissue came from these. What appeared biased in thymic and blood repertoires was the usage of V and J genes.

The source is a boy under two years old with a congenital heart defect. The chain is built from TRBV4-2 and TRBJ2-1; D is unclear. The specimen sequenced was thymocytes. CDR3: CASSQGGLPYNEQFF. The CDR3 DNA is TGTGCCAGCAGCCAAGGAGGTCTCCCCTACAATGAGCAGTTCTTC.